The 27 T cell receptor beta chains below were found in one sample sequenced in a study of blood T cell repertoires in COVID-19. TCRdb keeps only in-frame clones here, not all; method: immunoSEQ multiplex PCR. Here the sample spans about 73,000 clones, 82% being singletons. Sequencing input: peripheral blood. The source of these receptors is a woman in her sixties or seventies with acute or convalescent COVID-19.

This CDR3 reads CASSQVWDRGEGTEAFF. CDR3 nucleotides: TGCGCCAGCAGCCAAGTTTGGGACAGGGGAGAAGGCACTGAAGCTTTCTTT. The chain uses TRBV4-1 and TRBJ1-1, with 10 nucleotides matching TRBD1. The CDR3 sequence is 17 residues long. V was clipped by 1 base and J by 4 bases; unmatched bases: 9. CDR1 MGHRA and CDR2 YSYEKL come from the germline V gene.

The chain has TRBV6-5 and TRBJ1-5; tentative D call: TRBD1 (6 bases). With 5 bases removed from V and 4 bases from J, the gap between germline ends came to 12 bases. CDR3 length equals 14 residues. Germline loops: CDR1 MNHEY, CDR2 SVGAGI. This CDR3 reads CASSQQGGNQPQHF. In DNA form, the CDR3 reads TGTGCCAGCAGTCAACAGGGAGGGAATCAGCCCCAGCATTTT.

As DNA, the CDR3 is TGTGCCAGTACTCCAGGGACAGGGGAGACCCAGTACTTC. Protein: CASTPGTGETQYF. The chain carries TRBV5-4 and TRBJ2-5; 9 bases are shared with TRBD1. CDR3 length: 13 residues. The trim removed 8 bases at V and 5 bases at J, leaving 7 bases unmatched. Looked up from germline, CDR1 is SGHNT and CDR2 is YYREEE (reference sequence).

The chain is built from TRBV27 and TRBJ2-7, with TRBD1 matching 8 bases. V lost 5 bases, J lost 3 bases, and 9 bases stayed unmatched. The CDR3 consists of 15 residues. The germline gives CDR1 MNHEY, CDR2 SMNVEV (reference sequence). The CDR3 loop is CASSLDGQGFYEQYF. For the CDR3, the DNA is TGTGCCAGCAGTCTCGACGGACAGGGATTCTACGAGCAGTACTTC.

The chain couples TRBV18 to TRBJ2-5; 7 positions match TRBD1. V dropped 4 bases and J dropped 5; count of bases not matched to a gene: 4. Germline V CDR1 and CDR2: KGHSH, LQKENI. CDR3 size: 13 residues. The CDR3 DNA follows: TGTGCCAGCTCACAGGGGGCGGTGGAGACCCAGTACTTC. Translation gives CASSQGAVETQYF.

V is TRBV5-1 and J is TRBJ1-6; D is unclear. Trimming took off 4 bases at V and 5 bases at J, with 10 bases between the two ends. Germline V lookup: CDR1 SGHRS, CDR2 YFSETQ. The CDR3 totals 14 residues. The CDR3 loop is CASSRSGDNSPLHF. CDR3 DNA: TGCGCCAGCAGCAGGAGCGGCGATAATTCACCCCTCCACTTT.

The chain combines TRBV5-1 with TRBJ1-4, with 10 bases lining up with TRBD1. Germline loops: CDR1 SGHRS, CDR2 YFSETQ. The J segment lost 8 bases and the V segment lost 3 bases, leaving 7 bases of the junction unmatched. The CDR3 covers 15 residues. The CDR3, as DNA: TGCGCCAGCAGCTGGGGGACAGGGGTAGGGGAAAAACTGTTTTTT. Its protein product is CASSWGTGVGEKLFF.

The chain has TRBV5-1 and TRBJ1-2, with TRBD1 matching 11 bases. Per the germline V gene, CDR1 is SGHRS and CDR2 is YFSETQ. V shed 0 bases and J 3 bases; nucleotides not matched to a gene: 4. CDR3 length: 16 residues. CDR3 protein: CASSLVPGQGDYGYTF. The CDR3 DNA reads TGCGCCAGCAGCTTGGTACCGGGACAGGGGGACTATGGCTACACCTTC.

The chain has TRBV15 and TRBJ1-2, with 8 bases aligning to TRBD1. This CDR3 has 15 residues. Trimming cost V 4 bases and J 6 bases; bases outside gene matches: 10. CDR1 and CDR2 (germline): LNHNV, YYDKDF (reference sequence). This CDR3 reads CATSKTQGALDGYTF. The CDR3 DNA reads TGTGCCACCAGCAAAACCCAGGGGGCGTTAGATGGCTACACCTTC.

This clone was found a few times. The chain couples TRBV19 to TRBJ2-7; 8 bases match TRBD2. The CDR3 is 14 amino acids. CDR1 and CDR2 from the germline V gene are LNHDA and SQIVND (reference sequence). V lost 5 bases, J lost 5 bases, and 8 bases stayed unmatched. In DNA form, the CDR3 reads TGTGCCAGTAGTCACTACTACGGGGGGGACGAGCAGTACTTC. Translating gives CASSHYYGGDEQYF.

This chain links TRBV10-3 with TRBJ2-5; D is unresolved. Germline V gives CDR1 ENHRY, CDR2 SYGVKD. This CDR3 contains 13 residues. V shed 2 bases and J shed 5 bases, with 9 bases lying between them. The DNA for the CDR3 is TGTGCCATCAGTGAGCGGCTGCGGGAGACCCAGTACTTC. This translates into CAISERLRETQYF.

The rearrangement links TRBV7-6 to TRBJ2-7; 7 nucleotides align to TRBD1. V gave up 5 bases and J gave up 2 bases; unmatched junction bases: 15. Germline CDR1 and CDR2: SGHVS and FNYEAQ. The CDR3 consists of 17 residues. As DNA, the CDR3 is TGTGCCAGCAGCCTCAACTCGGGACAGCAGATACCCTACGAGCAGTACTTC. It translates to CASSLNSGQQIPYEQYF.

J is TRBJ1-2 and V is TRBV13; 7 nucleotides agree with TRBD1. Per the germline V gene, CDR1 is PRHDT and CDR2 is FYEKMQ (reference sequence). V shed 5 bases and J 8 bases; nucleotides not matched to a gene: 14. CDR3 length: 15 residues. The CDR3 DNA follows: TGTGCCAGCAGCCTCTCCCTGGCAGGGGGAGGAGGCTACACCTTC. It codes for CASSLSLAGGGGYTF.

V usage is TRBV5-6 and J usage is TRBJ2-2; no firm D call. The V end was cut by 4 bases, the J end by 6 bases, with 16 bases between. The CDR3 is made up of 15 amino acids. The germline V gene has CDR1 SGHDT and CDR2 YYEEEE. The CDR3 reads CASSPSPLESGELFF. The CDR3 nucleotides are TGTGCCAGCAGCCCGAGTCCATTAGAGTCCGGGGAGCTGTTTTTT.

The table lists this clone with a count of one. The CDR3 DNA is TGTGCCAGCAGTGGACCGGCTATCGCGACTATTGGGTTTGCCGGGGAGCTGTTTTTT. Residues: CASSGPAIATIGFAGELFF. The chain joins TRBV6-1 to TRBJ2-2; possible D gene TRBD2, 5 bases. V dropped 4 bases and J dropped 6 bases, with 27 bases sitting between them. This CDR3 is built from 19 residues. Germline CDR1 and CDR2: MNHNS and SASEGT.

The chain joins TRBV6-6 to TRBJ1-5; 9 positions agree with TRBD1. The CDR3 contains 14 residues. V lost 5 bases to trimming and J lost 3 bases; unmatched junction nucleotides: 2. From germline, CDR1 is MNHNY and CDR2 SVGAGI (reference sequence). The CDR3 reads CASSRDRANQPQHF. In nucleotides, the CDR3 is TGTGCCAGCAGTCGGGACAGGGCCAATCAGCCCCAGCATTTT.

J is TRBJ1-2 and V is TRBV2; D is ambiguous. Germline V gene data show CDR1 as SNHLY and CDR2 as FYNNEI. The CDR3 totals 12 residues. The V end lost 8 bases, the J end lost 1 base, and 8 bases lay between the germline ends. The CDR3 DNA sequence: TGTGCCAGCGGGCTCTTTAACTATGGCTACACCTTC. Protein product: CASGLFNYGYTF.

The rearrangement joins TRBV12-3 or TRBV12-4 to TRBJ1-1; D uncertain. This CDR3 spans 13 amino acids. The V gene lost 5 bases and the J gene lost 11 bases, with 18 bases spanning the gap. The CDR3 sequence is CASSRGSKPEAFF. The DNA of the CDR3 is TGTGCCAGCAGTCGTGGGTCCAAACCGGAGGCTTTCTTT.

This clone was picked up one time. V is TRBV28 and J is TRBJ1-2; D call uncertain. Germline lookup yields CDR1 MDHEN and CDR2 SYDVKM. V was shortened by 4 bases and J by 4 bases, with 13 bases between the two germline ends. This CDR3 is 14 amino acids long. CDR3 region: CASSSHQSTYGYTF. The DNA of the CDR3 is TGTGCCAGCAGTTCCCACCAGTCCACCTATGGCTACACCTTC.

This chain connects TRBV6-5 to TRBJ1-6; perhaps TRBD1 as D (6 bases). CDR1 is MNHEY and CDR2 is SVGAGI in the germline V gene. V lost 10 bases and J lost 5, with 12 bases in between. This CDR3 has 13 amino acids. The CDR3 DNA reads as TGTGCCACAATCAGGGGCGATAATTCACCCCTCCACTTT. Amino acids: CATIRGDNSPLHF.

The chain carries TRBV7-8 and TRBJ2-5, with a tentative D call TRBD2 (6 bases). The V and J ends lost 5 bases and 2 bases respectively, with 15 bases between them. The CDR3 has 15 amino acids. Germline V lookup: CDR1 SGHVS, CDR2 FQNEAQ. This CDR3 reads CASSGPRGTQETQYF. The CDR3 DNA reads as TGTGCCAGCAGCGGACCCCGGGGGACTCAAGAGACCCAGTACTTC. Drawing the rest from reference TRBV7-8 and TRBJ2-5, the complete variable domain is GAGVSQSPRYKVAKRGQDVALRCDPISGHVSLFWYQQALGQGPEFLTYFQNEAQLDKSGLPSDRFFAERPEGSVSTLKIQRTQQEDSAVYLCASSGPRGTQETQYFGPGTRLLVL.

The table lists this clone with a count of one. The CDR3 is CATSRAKFNYGYTF. CDR3 DNA: TGTGCCACCAGCAGGGCCAAGTTTAACTATGGCTACACCTTC. V usage is TRBV15 and J usage is TRBJ1-2, with D unclear. Trimming removed 3 bases at V and 1 base at J, with 9 bases between. The length of the CDR3 is 14 residues. Germline loops: CDR1 LNHNV, CDR2 YYDKDF (reference sequence). Based on the CDR3 plus reference TRBV15 and TRBJ1-2, the full variable domain is DAMVIQNPRYQVTQFGKPVTLSCSQTLNHNVMYWYQQKSSQAPKLLFHYYDKDFNNEADTPDNFQSRRPNTSFCFLDIRSPGLGDTAMYLCATSRAKFNYGYTFGSGTRLTVV.

This chain uses TRBV24-1 with TRBJ2-6; 8 nucleotides agree with TRBD2. Per germline, CDR1 KGHDR and CDR2 SFDVKD. This CDR3 has 17 residues. Trimming took 9 bases from V and 2 from J; bases not matched to a gene: 11. The CDR3 bases are TGTGCCACCGGAGCGGGAGAACTATCGACTGGGGCCAACGTCCTGACTTTC. This translates into CATGAGELSTGANVLTF.

This clone has more than one count but fewer than ten. This chain uses TRBV20-1 with TRBJ1-6, with D uncertain. The CDR3 consists of 15 residues. CDR1 DFQATT and CDR2 SNEGSKA come from the germline V gene (reference sequence). The V end was cut by 3 bases, the J end by 2 bases, with 11 bases between. The CDR3 spells CSASSEGAYNSPLHF. The CDR3 DNA follows: TGCAGTGCTAGTTCTGAGGGCGCCTATAATTCACCCCTCCACTTT.

The chain has TRBV6-5 and TRBJ2-7; 7 bases fit TRBD1. The CDR3 sequence is 16 residues long. Per the germline V gene, CDR1 is MNHEY and CDR2 is SVGAGI. Trimming took 0 bases from V and 2 from J; bases not matched to a gene: 7. CDR3: CASSYSRGPPTYEQYF. In DNA, the CDR3 is TGTGCCAGCAGTTACTCGAGGGGGCCCCCCACCTACGAGCAGTACTTC.

This clone was detected a few times. The chain employs TRBV27 and TRBJ1-2, with D uncertain. Germline-derived CDR1 and CDR2 are MNHEY and SMNVEV (reference sequence). V was clipped by 0 bases and J by 3 bases, with 5 bases between them. The CDR3 runs to 13 residues. The CDR3 DNA is TGTGCCAGCAGTTTATCCCTTGACTATGGCTACACCTTC. This translates into CASSLSLDYGYTF.

V usage is TRBV19 and J usage is TRBJ1-4, with TRBD1 as a possible D gene (6 bases). Trimming pared 10 bases from V and 2 bases from J, leaving 14 bases between. The CDR3 runs to 14 residues. Germline CDR1 reads LNHDA; CDR2 reads SQIVND (reference sequence). The CDR3 sequence is CATKKGDTNEKLFF. For the CDR3, the DNA is TGTGCCACCAAAAAGGGGGACACTAATGAAAAACTGTTTTTT.